A selection of T cell receptor beta chains follows, all from one sample in a study of shared clonotypes between healthy human individuals. Profiled with immunoSEQ multiplex PCR; TCRdb holds only in-frame clones, not every one. The sample lists about 2,100,000 clones; approximately 94% were seen once. Sequencing was performed on naive CD8+ T cells from PBMCs. The receptors were gathered from a man younger than 30 in good health. Some clones in this sample may be carry-over from other donors' samples. Each CDR3 is given with its conserved first and last residue. The D gene is left open where the match is weak. The size entry is marked missing in some rows and otherwise reads once, few, many or a size class.

TRBV12-5	-	TRBJ2-2	-	CASGFHGAGGELFF	TGTGCTAGTGGTTTCCACGGGGCGGGCGGGGAGCTGTTTTTT
TRBV2	-	TRBJ2-7	-	CASSDGYSSYEQYF	TGTGCCAGCAGTGACGGTTATAGCTCCTACGAGCAGTACTTC
TRBV28	-	TRBJ2-1	TRBD1	CASRVPGTGGRNEQFF	TGTGCCAGCAGGGTACCCGGGACAGGGGGCCGCAATGAGCAGTTCTTC
TRBV15	-	TRBJ2-7	-	CATRSDIYYEQYF	TGTGCCACGCGTAGTGACATCTACTACGAGCAGTACTTC
TRBV25-1	-	TRBJ1-1	-	CASSDLGAIKAFF	TGTGCCAGCAGTGACTTGGGGGCGATTAAAGCTTTCTTT
TRBV7-6	-	TRBJ2-7	TRBD2	CASSSRSGSSYEQYF	TGTGCCAGCAGCTCGAGGAGCGGGAGCTCCTACGAGCAGTACTTC
TRBV11-1	-	TRBJ2-5	-	CASSQDERAEYF	TGTGCCAGCAGCCAAGACGAGAGGGCGGAGTACTTC
TRBV27	-	TRBJ2-1	TRBD2	CASSSTGLLYNEQFF	TGTGCCAGCAGTTCAACGGGACTACTGTACAATGAGCAGTTCTTC
TRBV7-3	few	TRBJ2-1	-	CASSFFSGIYNEQFF	TGTGCCAGCAGCTTTTTTAGCGGAATATACAATGAGCAGTTCTTC
TRBV7-2	-	TRBJ1-4	-	CASSFSEKLFF	TGTGCCAGCAGCTTCAGTGAAAAACTGTTTTTT
TRBV27	-	TRBJ1-4	-	CASRSTGGAKLFF	TGTGCCAGCAGGAGTACGGGGGGGGCAAAACTGTTTTTT
TRBV5-1	-	TRBJ2-3	-	CASSLRAGYSTDTQYF	TGCGCCAGCAGCTTGAGGGCGGGTTATAGCACAGATACGCAGTATTTT
TRBV27	-	TRBJ2-7	-	CASSVYSSYEQYF	TGTGCCAGCAGCGTTTACTCGTCCTACGAGCAGTACTTC
TRBV7-3	-	TRBJ2-2	TRBD2	CASSLITGTSGRYTGELFF	TGTGCCAGCAGCCTAATTACCGGGACTAGCGGGAGATACACCGGGGAGCTGTTTTTT
TRBV5-1	-	TRBJ1-1	-	CASSPRDMNTEAFF	TGCGCCAGCAGCCCGAGGGATATGAACACTGAAGCTTTCTTT
TRBV7-2	-	TRBJ2-2	-	CASILRRRGNTGELFF	TGTGCCAGCATCCTAAGGAGGCGGGGGAACACCGGGGAGCTGTTTTTT
TRBV5-5	-	TRBJ2-7	-	CASSLRVGHEQYF	TGTGCCAGCAGCTTGAGGGTGGGCCACGAGCAGTACTTC
TRBV19	-	TRBJ1-1	-	CASSAGLWLPEAFF	TGTGCCAGTAGTGCCGGACTCTGGCTCCCTGAAGCTTTCTTT
TRBV7-8	-	TRBJ2-7	-	CASSLALAGDYEQYF	TGTGCCAGCAGCTTAGCGTTGGCAGGGGACTACGAGCAGTACTTC
TRBV19	-	TRBJ2-3	-	CASSPSRRGTQYF	TGTGCCAGTAGTCCTAGCCGGCGGGGTACGCAGTATTTT
TRBV7-3	-	TRBJ1-1	TRBD1	CASSLMGTGHTEAFF	TGTGCCAGCAGCTTAATGGGGACAGGGCACACTGAAGCTTTCTTT
TRBV4-1	-	TRBJ2-5	-	CASSQVRGEQYF	TGCGCCAGCAGCCAAGTTCGAGGGGAGCAGTACTTC
TRBV6-6	few	TRBJ1-1	-	CASSYGRVEAFF	TGTGCCAGCAGTTACGGCAGGGTTGAAGCTTTCTTT
TRBV4-3	-	TRBJ2-7	-	CASSQDWREQYF	TGCGCCAGCAGCCAAGATTGGAGAGAGCAGTACTTC
TRBV7-9	once	TRBJ2-7	TRBD2	CASSPPSAGESSLEQYF	TGTGCCAGCAGCCCCCCCTCAGCGGGAGAATCATCCCTCGAGCAGTACTTC
TRBV27	-	TRBJ1-2	-	CASSFGGSFYGYTF	TGTGCCAGCAGTTTCGGTGGCAGTTTCTATGGCTACACCTTC
TRBV7-9	-	TRBJ2-7	TRBD1	CASSATDREWATYEQYF	TGTGCCAGCAGCGCAACAGACAGGGAATGGGCAACCTACGAGCAGTACTTC
TRBV6-1	-	TRBJ1-3	TRBD1	CASSEAATGGNTIYF	TGTGCCAGCAGTGAAGCCGCGACAGGGGGAAACACCATATATTTT
TRBV18	-	TRBJ2-1	TRBD2	CASSLSYPAGENNEQFF	TGTGCCAGCTCACTCTCCTATCCCGCGGGGGAGAACAATGAGCAGTTCTTC
TRBV27	few	TRBJ1-1	TRBD1	CASSLMTGVNTEAFF	TGTGCCAGCAGTCTGATGACAGGGGTGAACACTGAAGCTTTCTTT
TRBV29-1	-	TRBJ1-1	-	CSAGVNTEAFF	TGCAGCGCGGGGGTGAACACTGAAGCTTTCTTT
TRBV2	-	TRBJ2-7	-	CASNGGTNYEQYF	TGTGCCAGCAATGGCGGGACCAACTACGAGCAGTACTTC
TRBV13	once	TRBJ2-3	-	CASSSRTVTDTQYF	TGTGCCAGCAGTTCCCGGACAGTTACAGATACGCAGTATTTT
TRBV7-7	-	TRBJ2-2	TRBD1	CASSSLRGDRVGAGELFF	TGTGCCAGCAGCTCCCTCCGAGGGGACAGGGTTGGAGCCGGGGAGCTGTTTTTT
TRBV10-3	once	TRBJ2-7	TRBD2	CAISESKAAGVSEQYF	TGTGCCATCAGTGAGTCGAAGGCCGCGGGGGTTTCAGAGCAGTACTTC
TRBV7-9	-	TRBJ1-1	-	CASSLAGREAFF	TGTGCCAGCAGCTTAGCCGGAAGGGAAGCTTTCTTT
TRBV27	-	TRBJ2-1	-	CASSLGPGSSYNEQFF	TGTGCCAGCAGTTTAGGACCGGGGAGCTCCTACAATGAGCAGTTCTTC
TRBV18	-	TRBJ2-7	TRBD2	CASRPSQRDYEQYF	TGTGCCAGCCGTCCGTCACAGCGGGACTACGAGCAGTACTTC
TRBV10-3	-	TRBJ1-4	-	CAISESEKLFF	TGTGCCATCAGTGAGTCTGAAAAACTGTTTTTT
TRBV18	-	TRBJ2-5	TRBD1	CASSDWDRGPKETQYF	TGTGCCAGCTCGGACTGGGACAGGGGACCCAAAGAGACCCAGTACTTC
TRBV19	once	TRBJ1-1	-	CASSTTLDGPQQKAFF	TGTGCCAGTAGTACCACTCTAGACGGACCCCAACAGAAAGCTTTCTTT
TRBV7-9	-	TRBJ2-5	-	CASSLEYETQYF	TGTGCCAGCAGCTTAGAGTATGAGACCCAGTACTTC
TRBV9	once	TRBJ1-1	-	CASSARDMNTEAFF	TGTGCCAGCAGCGCCAGGGACATGAACACTGAAGCTTTCTTT
TRBV27	once	TRBJ2-6	-	CASSLGADVLTF	TGTGCCAGCAGTTTAGGGGCCGACGTCCTGACTTTC
TRBV7-9	-	TRBJ2-3	TRBD2	CASSWGLAGSDTQYF	TGTGCCAGCAGCTGGGGACTAGCGGGATCAGATACGCAGTATTTT
TRBV27	-	TRBJ2-1	-	CASSFRGFYNEQFF	TGTGCCAGCAGTTTCCGGGGCTTCTACAATGAGCAGTTCTTC
TRBV9	-	TRBJ2-1	-	CASSVGLALTNNEQFF	TGTGCCAGCAGCGTAGGATTAGCCCTTACCAACAATGAGCAGTTCTTC
TRBV7-9	-	TRBJ2-1	-	CASSHNEFF	TGTGCCAGCAGCCACAACGAGTTCTTC
TRBV6-5	-	TRBJ2-3	-	CASGELRTDTQYF	TGTGCCAGCGGGGAACTCCGCACAGATACGCAGTATTTT
TRBV19	-	TRBJ2-7	-	CAIYIDERGAEQYF	TGTGCCATTTACATTGACGAACGGGGGGCAGAGCAGTACTTC